This record looks at one T cell receptor beta chain sequence and its context. Its antigen is unknown. Germline V CDR1 and CDR2: SGHTA, FQGNSA. The CDR3 consists of 16 residues. The trim removed 4 bases at V and 3 bases at J, leaving 7 bases unmatched. Deep sequencing aimed at 1 in 200,000 to 1 in 1 million T cells' resolution. The data were produced by immunoSEQ multiplex PCR, yet TCRdb's version contains in-frame clones alone and is incomplete. The table lists approximately 300,000 clones, around four fifths of them singletons. This sample stems from a study of cytotoxic CD8 clonotypes in ibrutinib-treated CLL. Study-wide results and caveats: Sustained-remission and progressing patients had unequal sampling times.

This sequence originates from a human donor with chronic lymphocytic leukemia. Sequenced here: PBMCs, sampled before ibrutinib treatment. The chain links TRBV7-2 to TRBJ2-1; 9 bases match TRBD1. Here the CDR3 DNA reads TGTGCCAGCAGCTCAAGGACAGGGGCCGTCTACAATGAGCAGTTCTTC. Protein: CASSSRTGAVYNEQFF.